This T cell receptor beta chain was profiled in a study of blood T cells in healthy people across ages. Points on this clonotype: Its antigen is as yet unknown.

Each individual donor underwent a draw of about 11 milliliters of peripheral blood. The CDR3 is 17 residues long. V was pared by 1 base and J by 4 bases, with 18 bases between. Germline V lookup: CDR1 SGHTA, CDR2 FQGNSA. Study outcomes and limitations: Roughly linear declines in TCR beta diversity per million T cells occurred with age.

Primed by a sample-barcoded 5' primer and a J-beta primer mix, a second PCR proceeded for about 6 to 11 cycles. TCRdb passed the 5' RACE reads through MiXCR, listing each CDR3 protein once. This sample carries some 1.8 million distinct CDR3 sequences, about 39% of them seen once, and the ten largest clones take under 30%. The specimen was blood. The chain has TRBV7-2 and TRBJ2-3; tentatively, D is TRBD1 or TRBD2 (6 bases each). The receptor comes from a human donor in good health. CDR3 residues: CASSLVVGGGGADTQYF. CDR3 DNA: TGTGCCAGCAGCTTAGTGGTTGGAGGGGGAGGCGCAGATACGCAGTATTTT.